The present TCR beta chain was sequenced within a study of blood T cell repertoires in COVID-19. Across the whole study: Whether acute or convalescent, the COVID-19 samples came from the United States, Italy and Spain. T cells, B-cell-depleted T cells, or PBMCs provided the cDNA or gDNA that served as material.

During active infection, Seattle patients enrolled and were then monitored through disease. Looked up from germline, CDR1 is SQVTM and CDR2 is ANQGSEA. Trimming removed 4 bases at V and 6 bases at J, with 8 bases between. The CDR3 extends over 11 amino acids. Authors' methods: Using reference gene primer amplification, nucleated cell counts were estimated. Measured with immunoSEQ multiplex PCR; TCRdb has only the in-frame clones, and not every one. Clonal size and the V and J genes are those of that table, whereas D and trimming came from the DNA. The table shows some 180,000 clones, with roughly 86% occurring only once.

Sample: peripheral blood. The sequence came from a woman older than 75 with COVID-19, enrolled during active disease. The chain employs TRBV29-1 and TRBJ2-3; D is uncertain. The CDR3 bases are TGCAGCGTTGGAGACATGGATACGCAGTATTTT. This translates into CSVGDMDTQYF.